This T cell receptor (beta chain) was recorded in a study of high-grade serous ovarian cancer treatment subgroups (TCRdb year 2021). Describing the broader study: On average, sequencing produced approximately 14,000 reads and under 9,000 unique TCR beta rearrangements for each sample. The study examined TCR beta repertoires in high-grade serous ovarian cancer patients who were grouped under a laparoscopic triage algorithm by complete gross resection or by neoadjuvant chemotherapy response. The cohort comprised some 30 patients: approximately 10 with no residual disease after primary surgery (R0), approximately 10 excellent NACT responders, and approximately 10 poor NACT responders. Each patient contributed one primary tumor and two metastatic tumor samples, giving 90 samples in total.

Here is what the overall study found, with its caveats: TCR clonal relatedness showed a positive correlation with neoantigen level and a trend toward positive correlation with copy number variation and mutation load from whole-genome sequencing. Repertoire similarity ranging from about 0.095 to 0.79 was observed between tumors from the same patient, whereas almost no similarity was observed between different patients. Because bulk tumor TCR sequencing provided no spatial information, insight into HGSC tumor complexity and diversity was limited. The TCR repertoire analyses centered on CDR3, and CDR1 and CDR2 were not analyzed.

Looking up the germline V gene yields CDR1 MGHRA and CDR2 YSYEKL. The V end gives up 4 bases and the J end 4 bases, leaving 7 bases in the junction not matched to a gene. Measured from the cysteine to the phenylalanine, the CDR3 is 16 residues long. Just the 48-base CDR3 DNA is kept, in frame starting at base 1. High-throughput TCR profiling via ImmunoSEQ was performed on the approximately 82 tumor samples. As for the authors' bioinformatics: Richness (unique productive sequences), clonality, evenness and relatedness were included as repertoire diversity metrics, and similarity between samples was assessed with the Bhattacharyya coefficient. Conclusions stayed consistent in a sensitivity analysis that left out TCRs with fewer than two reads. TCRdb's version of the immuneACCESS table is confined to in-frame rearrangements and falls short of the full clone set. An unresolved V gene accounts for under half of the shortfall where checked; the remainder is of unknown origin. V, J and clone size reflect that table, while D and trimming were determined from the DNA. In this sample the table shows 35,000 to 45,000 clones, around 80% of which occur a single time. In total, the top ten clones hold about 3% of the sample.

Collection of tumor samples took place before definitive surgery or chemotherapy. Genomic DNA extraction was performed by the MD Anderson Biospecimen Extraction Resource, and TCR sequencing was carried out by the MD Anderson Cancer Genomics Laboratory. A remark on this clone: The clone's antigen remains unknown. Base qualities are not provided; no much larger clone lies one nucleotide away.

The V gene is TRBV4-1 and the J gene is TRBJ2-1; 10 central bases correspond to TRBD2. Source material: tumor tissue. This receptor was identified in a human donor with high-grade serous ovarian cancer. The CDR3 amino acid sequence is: CASSRQLAGTYNEQFF. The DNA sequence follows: TGCGCCAGCAGCCGACAACTAGCGGGGACATACAATGAGCAGTTCTTC.